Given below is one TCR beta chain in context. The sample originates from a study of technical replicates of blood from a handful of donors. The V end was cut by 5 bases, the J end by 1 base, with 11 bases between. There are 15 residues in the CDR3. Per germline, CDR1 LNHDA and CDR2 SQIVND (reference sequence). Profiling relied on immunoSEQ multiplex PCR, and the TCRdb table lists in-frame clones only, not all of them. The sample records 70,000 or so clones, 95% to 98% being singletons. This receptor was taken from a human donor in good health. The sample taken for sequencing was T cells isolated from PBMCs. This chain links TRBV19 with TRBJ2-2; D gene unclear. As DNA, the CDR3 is TGTGCCAGTAGTCGCCTCGGCGGGAACACCGGGGAGCTGTTTTTT. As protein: CASSRLGGNTGELFF. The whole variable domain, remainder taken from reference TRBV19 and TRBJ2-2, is DGGITQSPKYLFRKEGQNVTLSCEQNLNHDAMYWYRQDPGQGLRLIYYSQIVNDFQKGDIAEGYSVSREKKESFPLTVTSAQKNPTAFYLCASSRLGGNTGELFFGEGSRLTVL.